The sequence of this T cell receptor (beta chain) was determined in a study of blood T cell repertoires in COVID-19. Across the whole study: The cDNA or gDNA used as material had been derived from T cells, B-cell-depleted T cells, or PBMCs.

V dropped 5 bases and J dropped 5 bases, with 16 bases sitting between them. The CDR3 runs to 14 residues. Germline lookup yields CDR1 LGHNA and CDR2 YNFKEQ. Sequenced by immunoSEQ multiplex PCR; TCRdb stores in-frame clones only, minus some. The sample yields roughly 21,000 clones, around 89% seen once. The TCR comes from a man in his 70s with active COVID-19. The sequencing sample was made of peripheral blood. The rearrangement joins TRBV4-2 to TRBJ2-7; possibly TRBD1 for D (5 bases). The CDR3 sequence: CASSITQGIDEQYF. The CDR3 coding sequence is TGTGCCAGCAGCATCACTCAGGGCATAGACGAGCAGTACTTC.